The clone carrying this T cell receptor beta chain was seen only a few times. Its antigen is still unknown. The data are from a study of T-cell memory formation after mild COVID-19. Study conclusions and caveats: CD4/CD8 balance held among clones contracting day 15 to 85, and later expanders leaned CD4+. Nothing showed for sure that second-wave clones peaking on day 37 were SARS-CoV-2 specific.

Each CDR3 protein gets one entry after TCRdb re-called the 5' RACE reads with MiXCR. The sample gives about 440,000 distinct CDR3 sequences, about 19% of which show up once; roughly 8.4% is in the top ten. This receptor was obtained from an adult woman who had mild COVID-19 (a few samples of this study predate the infection). Cell type and time point are not known. Sequencing was carried out using PBMCs or a T cell subset sorted from them (not recorded which).

CDR3 nucleotide sequence: TGTGCCACCAAGTTCCGGGAGACCCAGTACTTC. This gives the protein CATKFRETQYF. The rearrangement links TRBV6-5 to TRBJ2-5; no clear D. The CDR3 has 11 amino acids. Germline-derived CDR1 and CDR2 are MNHEY and SVGAGI. V was shortened by 10 bases and J by 5 bases, with 11 bases between the two germline ends.